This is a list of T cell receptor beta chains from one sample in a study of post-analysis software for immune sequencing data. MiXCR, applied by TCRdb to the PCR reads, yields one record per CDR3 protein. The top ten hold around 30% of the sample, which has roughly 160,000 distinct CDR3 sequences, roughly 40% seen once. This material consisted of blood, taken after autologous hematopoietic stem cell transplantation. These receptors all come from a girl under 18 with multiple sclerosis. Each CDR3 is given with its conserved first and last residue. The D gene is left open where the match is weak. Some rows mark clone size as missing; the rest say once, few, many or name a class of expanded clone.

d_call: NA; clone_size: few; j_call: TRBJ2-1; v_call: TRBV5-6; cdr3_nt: TGTGCCAGCAGCTTGGTTGGGCCTCTCTACAATGAGCAGTTCTTC; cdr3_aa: CASSLVGPLYNEQFF
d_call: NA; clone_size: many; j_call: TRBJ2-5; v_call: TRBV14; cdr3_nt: TGTGCCAGCAGCCTCAAAGAGGGAGGCAGCCCGGCCCAAGAGACCCAGTACTTC; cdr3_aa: CASSLKEGGSPAQETQYF
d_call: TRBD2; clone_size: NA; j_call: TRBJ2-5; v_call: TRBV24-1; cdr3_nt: TGTGCCACCAGTGAGCCTAGCGGGACATTCCAAGAGACCCAGTACTTC; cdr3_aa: CATSEPSGTFQETQYF
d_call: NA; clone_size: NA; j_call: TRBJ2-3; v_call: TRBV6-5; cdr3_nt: TGTGCCAGCAGTTACGGGATGGGCACAGATACGCAGTATTTT; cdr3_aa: CASSYGMGTDTQYF
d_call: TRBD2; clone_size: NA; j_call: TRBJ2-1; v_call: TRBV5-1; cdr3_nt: TGCGCCAGCAGCTTTGCGACTAGCGGGAGCTCCTACAATGAGCAGTTCTTC; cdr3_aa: CASSFATSGSSYNEQFF
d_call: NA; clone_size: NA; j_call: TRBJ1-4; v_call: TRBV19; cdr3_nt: TGTGCCAGCGTCGGATTTGAAAAACTGTTTTTT; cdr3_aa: CASVGFEKLFF
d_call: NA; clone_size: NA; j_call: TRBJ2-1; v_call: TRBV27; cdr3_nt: TGTGCCAGCAGTTTGTCAGGGTTCTACAATGAGCAGTTCTTC; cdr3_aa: CASSLSGFYNEQFF
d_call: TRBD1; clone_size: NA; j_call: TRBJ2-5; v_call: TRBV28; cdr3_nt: TGTGCCAGCAGCAAGGGGGCGAACCAAGAGACCCAGTACTTC; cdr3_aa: CASSKGANQETQYF
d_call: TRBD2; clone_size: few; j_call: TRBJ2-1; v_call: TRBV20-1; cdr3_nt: TGCAGTGCCAAACTAGCGGGAGGGCCGGGCAATGAGCAGTTCTTC; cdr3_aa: CSAKLAGGPGNEQFF
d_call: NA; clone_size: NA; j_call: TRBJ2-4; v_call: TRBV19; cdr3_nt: TGTGCCAGTAGTACACAGGGAAACATTCAGTACTTC; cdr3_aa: CASSTQGNIQYF
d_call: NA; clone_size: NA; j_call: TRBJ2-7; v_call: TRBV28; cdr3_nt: TGTGCCAGCATTTCCCCTCGAGGCAGATACTACGAGCAGTACTTC; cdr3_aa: CASISPRGRYYEQYF
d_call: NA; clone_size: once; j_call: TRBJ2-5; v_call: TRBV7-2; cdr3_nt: TGTGCCAGCAGCTTAGGCCTAGGAGTCGGCCAGTACTTC; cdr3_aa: CASSLGLGVGQYF
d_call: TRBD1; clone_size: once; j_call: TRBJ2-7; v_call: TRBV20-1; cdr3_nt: TGCAGTGCTAGATCCCCCCGCGGACAGGGGTTTTCCTACGAGCAGTACTTC; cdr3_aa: CSARSPRGQGFSYEQYF
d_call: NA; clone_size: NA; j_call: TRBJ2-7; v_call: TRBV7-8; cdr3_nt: TGTGCCAGCGCACAACCGGAGCATTACGAGCAGTACTTC; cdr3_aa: CASAQPEHYEQYF
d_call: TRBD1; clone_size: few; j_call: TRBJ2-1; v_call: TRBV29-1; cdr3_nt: TGCAGCGTTGCATGGGGACAGATAGGGTTCTTC; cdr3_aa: CSVAWGQIGFF
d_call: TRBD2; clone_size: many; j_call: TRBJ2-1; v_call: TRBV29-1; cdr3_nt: TGCAGCGTTGGGTCTCAACTAGCGGAACACAATGAGCAGTTCTTC; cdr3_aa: CSVGSQLAEHNEQFF
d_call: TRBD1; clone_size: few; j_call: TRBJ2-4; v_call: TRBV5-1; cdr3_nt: TGCGCCAGCAGAGGACAGGATCTAGCCAAAAACATTCAGTACTTC; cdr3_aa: CASRGQDLAKNIQYF
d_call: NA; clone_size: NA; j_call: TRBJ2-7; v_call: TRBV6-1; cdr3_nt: TGTGCCACAACACGACATCTCTCCTACGAGCAGTACTTC; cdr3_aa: CATTRHLSYEQYF
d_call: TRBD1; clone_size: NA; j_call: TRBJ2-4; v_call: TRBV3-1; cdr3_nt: TGTGCCAGCAGCCATGGGACAGGCAACATTCAGTACTTC; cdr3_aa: CASSHGTGNIQYF
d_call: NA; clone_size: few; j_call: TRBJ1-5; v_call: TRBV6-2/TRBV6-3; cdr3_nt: TGTGCCAGCAGTTCCGGGACTCAGCCCCAGCATTTT; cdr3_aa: CASSSGTQPQHF
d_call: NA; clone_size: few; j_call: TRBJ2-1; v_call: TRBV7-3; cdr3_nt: TGTGCCAGCAGCCTAGGTCCTCGCGGGAAAGGCAATGAGCAGTTCTTC; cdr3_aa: CASSLGPRGKGNEQFF
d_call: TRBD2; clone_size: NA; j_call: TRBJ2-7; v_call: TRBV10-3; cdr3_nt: TGTGCCATCGAAGGCACTAGCGCGATATACTACGAGCAGTACTTC; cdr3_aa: CAIEGTSAIYYEQYF
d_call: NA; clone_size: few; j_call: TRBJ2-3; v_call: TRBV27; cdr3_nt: TGTGCCAGCAGTCCTGTTCGGGCGGATACGCAGTATTTT; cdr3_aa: CASSPVRADTQYF
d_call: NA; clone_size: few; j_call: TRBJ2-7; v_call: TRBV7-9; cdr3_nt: TGTGCCAGCAGCCGACTCGAGAACCCGGGCTACGAGCAGTACTTC; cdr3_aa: CASSRLENPGYEQYF
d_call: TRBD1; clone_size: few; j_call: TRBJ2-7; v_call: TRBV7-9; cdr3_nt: TGTGCCAGCAGCTGGGCAGGGGGCCCCTACGAGCAGTACTTC; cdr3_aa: CASSWAGGPYEQYF
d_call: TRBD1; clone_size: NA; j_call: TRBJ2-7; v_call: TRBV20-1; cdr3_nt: TGCAGTGCTAGGGGGACAGAACTCTCCTACGAGCAGTACTTC; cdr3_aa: CSARGTELSYEQYF
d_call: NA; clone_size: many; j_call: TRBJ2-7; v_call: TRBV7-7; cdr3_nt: TGTGCTAGCAGCCCCGGATCCCCGAGTGAGCAGTACTTC; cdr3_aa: CASSPGSPSEQYF
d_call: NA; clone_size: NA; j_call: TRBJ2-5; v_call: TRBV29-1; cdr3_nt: TGCAGCGTTGAACAGGGTGGGGAGACCCAGTACTTC; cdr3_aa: CSVEQGGETQYF
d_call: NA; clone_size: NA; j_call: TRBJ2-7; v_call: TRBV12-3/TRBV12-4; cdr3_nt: TGTGCCAGCAGTTTAGGTACCTCTGCCAACGAGCAGTACTTC; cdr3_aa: CASSLGTSANEQYF
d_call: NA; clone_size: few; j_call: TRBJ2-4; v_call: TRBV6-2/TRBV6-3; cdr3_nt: TGTGCCAGCATGGCAGAATTAGCCAAAAACATTCAGTACTTC; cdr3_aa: CASMAELAKNIQYF
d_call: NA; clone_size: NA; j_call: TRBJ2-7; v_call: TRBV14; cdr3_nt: TGTGCCAGCAGCCAATGGGTCGAGCAGTACTTC; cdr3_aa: CASSQWVEQYF
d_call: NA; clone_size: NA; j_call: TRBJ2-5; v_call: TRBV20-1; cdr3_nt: TGCAGTGCAGGCCTTTGGGGGACCCAGTACTTC; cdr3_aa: CSAGLWGTQYF
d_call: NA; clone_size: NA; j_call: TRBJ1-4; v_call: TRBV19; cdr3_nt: TGTGCCAGTAGTATGGGGACTAGCGGGAATGAAAAACTGTTTTTT; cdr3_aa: CASSMGTSGNEKLFF
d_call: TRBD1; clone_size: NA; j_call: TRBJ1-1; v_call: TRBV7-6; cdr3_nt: TGTGCCAGCAGCTCCGGGACAGAGAACACTGAAGCTTTCTTT; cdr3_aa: CASSSGTENTEAFF
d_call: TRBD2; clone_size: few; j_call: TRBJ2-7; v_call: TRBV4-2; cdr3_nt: TGTGCCAGCAGCCGAGAAATAGCGGGAGAAGATTACGAGCAGTACTTC; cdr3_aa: CASSREIAGEDYEQYF
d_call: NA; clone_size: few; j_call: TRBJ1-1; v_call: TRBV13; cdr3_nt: TGTGCCAGCAGCTTAGTATGGGGCGGGGGCACTGAAGCTTTCTTT; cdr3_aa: CASSLVWGGGTEAFF
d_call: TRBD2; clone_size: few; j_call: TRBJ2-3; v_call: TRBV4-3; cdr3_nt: TGCGCCAGCAGCCAAGGAGTGGGAGCTGGCGGGAGGACAGATACGCAGTATTTT; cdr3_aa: CASSQGVGAGGRTDTQYF
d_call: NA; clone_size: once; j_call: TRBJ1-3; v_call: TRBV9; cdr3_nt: TGTGCCAGCAGCGTACAGGGCTCTGGAAACACCATATATTTT; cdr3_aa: CASSVQGSGNTIYF
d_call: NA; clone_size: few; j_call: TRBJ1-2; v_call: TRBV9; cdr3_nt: TGTGCCAGCAGCGGAAGGGGCTACACCTTC; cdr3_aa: CASSGRGYTF
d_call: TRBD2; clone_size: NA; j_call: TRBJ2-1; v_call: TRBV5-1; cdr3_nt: TGCGCCAGCGGCTTAAATGGCGGGAGCTCCTACAATGAGCAGTTCTTC; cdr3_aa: CASGLNGGSSYNEQFF
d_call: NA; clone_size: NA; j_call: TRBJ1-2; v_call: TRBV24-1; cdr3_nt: TGTGCCACCAGTGCCGAGAACGTGGGGGGCTACACCTTC; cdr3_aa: CATSAENVGGYTF
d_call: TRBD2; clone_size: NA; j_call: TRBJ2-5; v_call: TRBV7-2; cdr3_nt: TGTGCCAGCAGCTTACTTAGCGGGAGGGAGCAGTACTTC; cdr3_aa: CASSLLSGREQYF
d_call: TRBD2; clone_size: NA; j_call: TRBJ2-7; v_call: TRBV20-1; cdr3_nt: TGCAGTGCTAGAGGACTAGCGGGAGTAGGCGAGCAGTACTTC; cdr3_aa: CSARGLAGVGEQYF